This is a list of T cell receptor beta chains from one sample in a study of shared clonotypes between healthy human individuals. Sequencing used immunoSEQ multiplex PCR; TCRdb keeps in-frame clones, though not all of them. The table has approximately 1.4 million clones, roughly 98% seen once. Specimen: naive CD4+ T cells sorted from blood. The receptors here all came from a man aged 25-45 years in good health. Each CDR3 is given with its conserved first and last residue. D genes are given only for firm matches. Only part of the rows carry a size: once, few, many, or a class if the clone is expanded.

TRBD1,TRBV6-6,-,TRBJ1-5,TGTGCCAGCAGTCTTGGACAGGTGGGCAATCAGCCCCAGCATTTT,CASSLGQVGNQPQHF
-,TRBV9,-,TRBJ2-1,TGTGCCAGCAGCGTAGGGCAGGGGAGAAGCTACTACAATGAGCAGTTCTTC,CASSVGQGRSYYNEQFF
-,TRBV5-1,-,TRBJ2-5,TGCGCCAGCAGCTCCCGCGTGACCCGGCAAGAGACCCAGTACTTC,CASSSRVTRQETQYF
-,TRBV28,-,TRBJ1-3,TGTGCCAGCAGCTCAGGCAGCTCTGGAAACACCATATATTTT,CASSSGSSGNTIYF
TRBD1,TRBV25-1,-,TRBJ2-5,TGTGCCAGTGCCCAAGGAGCTGGGACAGGGTTTGAGACCCAGTACTTC,CASAQGAGTGFETQYF
TRBD1,TRBV29-1,-,TRBJ1-4,TGCAGCGGGGGGGACAGCTCAACTAATGAAAAACTGTTTTTT,CSGGDSSTNEKLFF
-,TRBV4-2,-,TRBJ2-7,TGTGCCAGCAGCCTCGATAGCGGAGACAAAGGCCAGCAGTACTTC,CASSLDSGDKGQQYF
TRBD1,TRBV11-2,-,TRBJ2-3,TGTGCCAGCAGCCCATCCGGACAGGGGTTTGGTACAGATACGCAGTATTTT,CASSPSGQGFGTDTQYF
TRBD2,TRBV7-9,-,TRBJ2-1,TGTGCCAGCAGCCCGGACTTAGCGGGCTACAATGAGCAGTTCTTC,CASSPDLAGYNEQFF
-,TRBV9,-,TRBJ2-1,TGTGCCAGCAGCGTGTCGGCCTCCTACAATGAGCAGTTCTTC,CASSVSASYNEQFF
-,TRBV9,-,TRBJ2-3,TGTGCCAGCAGTCCCCAGGGCACAGATACGCAGTATTTT,CASSPQGTDTQYF
-,TRBV11-3,-,TRBJ2-2,TGTGCCAGCAAAGGGACCGGGGAGCTGTTTTTT,CASKGTGELFF
-,TRBV6-5,-,TRBJ1-4,TGTGCCAGCAGTCGGGGGGGAAAACTGTTTTTT,CASSRGGKLFF
-,TRBV6-1,-,TRBJ2-1,TGTGCCAGCAGTGTCAGTCTCGGGAACAATGAGCAGTTCTTC,CASSVSLGNNEQFF
-,TRBV9,-,TRBJ2-7,TGTGCCAGCTCCCCTCTGGGGAGTAGCTACGAGCAGTACTTC,CASSPLGSSYEQYF
-,TRBV30,-,TRBJ2-7,TGTGCCTGGAGCTCAGGAGTTTTCTACGAGCAGTACTTC,CAWSSGVFYEQYF
TRBD2,TRBV6-5,-,TRBJ2-7,TGTGCCAGCAGGGCTAGCGGGATTCGCGAGCAGTACTTC,CASRASGIREQYF
TRBD2,TRBV14,-,TRBJ2-3,TGTGCCAGCAGCCCCGGACTAGCGGGAGGGCCAGGAAGCACAGATACGCAGTATTTT,CASSPGLAGGPGSTDTQYF
-,TRBV28,-,TRBJ1-1,TGTGCCAGCAGTTTAGCCCCGGGACCCATGAACACTGAAGCTTTCTTT,CASSLAPGPMNTEAFF
-,TRBV7-9,-,TRBJ1-1,TGTGCCAGCAGCTTCATTGGGGGCCGTTCTGAAGCTTTCTTT,CASSFIGGRSEAFF
-,TRBV12-5,-,TRBJ1-2,TGTGCTAGTGGCTCCAGACGGACAGATGGCTACACCTTC,CASGSRRTDGYTF
-,TRBV6-4,-,TRBJ2-7,TGTGCCAGCAGTATTACACGGGGCTACGAGCAGTACTTC,CASSITRGYEQYF
-,TRBV7-9,-,TRBJ1-4,TGTGCCAGCAGCTTAGCGGCGGCAACTAATGAAAAACTGTTTTTT,CASSLAAATNEKLFF
TRBD1,TRBV5-1,-,TRBJ1-3,TGCGCCAGCAGCCATTCGACAGGGTCGACGGGAAACACCATATATTTT,CASSHSTGSTGNTIYF
TRBD2,TRBV30,-,TRBJ2-1,TGTGCCTGGAGTGCCTTTGCGGGTGGGACTAGCTATGGTCATGAGCAGTTCTTC,CAWSAFAGGTSYGHEQFF
-,TRBV19,-,TRBJ1-2,TGTGCCAGTACCATCCGCCGGGAATATGGCTACACCTTC,CASTIRREYGYTF
TRBD2,TRBV28,-,TRBJ2-6,TGTGCCAGCAGGATGAGCGGGAGGGCTGGGGCCAACGTCCTGACTTTC,CASRMSGRAGANVLTF
TRBD2,TRBV15,-,TRBJ2-3,TGTGCCACCAGCAGAGGGGTAGCGGGACCAGATACGCAGTATTTT,CATSRGVAGPDTQYF
-,TRBV15,-,TRBJ1-2,TGTGCCACCAGCCGCCTATCGGGGGCACAGAATGGCTACACCTTC,CATSRLSGAQNGYTF
-,TRBV20-1,-,TRBJ2-3,TGCAGTGCTAGAACCGGGACCTTTAAGTATTTT,CSARTGTFKYF
-,TRBV5-1,-,TRBJ1-2,TGCGCCAGCAGCTTGGAGCGGGGGCAAGGGCGAGGCTACACCTTC,CASSLERGQGRGYTF
-,TRBV5-4,once,TRBJ2-7,TGTGCCAGCAGCTTACGGGGGTTAAACTACGAGCAGTACTTC,CASSLRGLNYEQYF
TRBD1,TRBV5-5,-,TRBJ1-5,TGTGCCAGCAGCTTGCCCTCGCCAGGGGGTTCTCAGCCCCAGCATTTT,CASSLPSPGGSQPQHF
-,TRBV11-2,-,TRBJ2-5,TGTGCCAGCAGCGCATCCCGTAGTGAGACCCAGTACTTC,CASSASRSETQYF
-,TRBV7-3,-,TRBJ2-1,TGTGCCAGCAGCTTAGGTCAACCCTCCTACAATGAGCAGTTCTTC,CASSLGQPSYNEQFF
TRBD2,TRBV9,-,TRBJ2-2,TGTGCCAGCAGCGCTCCGAGCGGGGGGAAGAACACCGGGGAGCTGTTTTTT,CASSAPSGGKNTGELFF
-,TRBV27,-,TRBJ2-3,TGTGCCAGCAGTTGGAGGGGGCGCCCAGATACGCAGTATTTT,CASSWRGRPDTQYF
TRBD1,TRBV5-1,-,TRBJ1-2,TGCGCCAGCAGCCAGTCGACAGGGGACTATGGCTACACCTTC,CASSQSTGDYGYTF
-,TRBV5-1,-,TRBJ1-1,TGCGCCAGCAGCTTGCGAGAGAACACTGAAGCTTTCTTT,CASSLRENTEAFF
TRBD1,TRBV9,-,TRBJ2-1,TGTGCCAGCAGCGTTGGGACAGGGACCTACAATGAGCAGTTCTTC,CASSVGTGTYNEQFF
-,TRBV28,once,TRBJ1-1,TGTGCCAGCAGCAGAGAATTTGAAGCTTTCTTT,CASSREFEAFF
TRBD2,TRBV28,once,TRBJ2-7,TGTGCCAGCAGTTTTAGCGGGAGGGCCATTCACTACGAGCAGTACTTC,CASSFSGRAIHYEQYF
TRBD2,TRBV7-9,-,TRBJ2-2,TGTGCCAGCAGCCCACGAGCGGGAGTTGACACCGGGGAGCTGTTTTTT,CASSPRAGVDTGELFF
TRBD2,TRBV11-2,-,TRBJ2-1,TGTGCCAGCATCAGCGGGAGTCTCTATGAGCAGTTCTTC,CASISGSLYEQFF